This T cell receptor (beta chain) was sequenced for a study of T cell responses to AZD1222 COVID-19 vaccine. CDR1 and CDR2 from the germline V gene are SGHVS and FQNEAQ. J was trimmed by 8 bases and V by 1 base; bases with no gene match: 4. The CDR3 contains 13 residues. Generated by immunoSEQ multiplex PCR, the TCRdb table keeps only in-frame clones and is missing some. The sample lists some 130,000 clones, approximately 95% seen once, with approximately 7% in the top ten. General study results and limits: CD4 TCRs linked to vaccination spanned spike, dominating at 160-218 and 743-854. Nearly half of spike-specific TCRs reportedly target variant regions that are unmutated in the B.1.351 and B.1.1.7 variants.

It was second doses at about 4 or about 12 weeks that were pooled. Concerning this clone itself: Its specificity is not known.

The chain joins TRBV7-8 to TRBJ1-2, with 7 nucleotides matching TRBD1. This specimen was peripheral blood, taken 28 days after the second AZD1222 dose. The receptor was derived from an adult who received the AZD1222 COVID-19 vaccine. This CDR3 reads CASSLDPGGGYTF. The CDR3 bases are TGTGCCAGCAGCTTAGATCCAGGGGGGGGCTACACCTTC.